Listed here are 13 T cell receptor beta chains from one sample, sequenced in a study of shared clonotypes between healthy human individuals. TCRdb keeps only in-frame clones here, not all; method: immunoSEQ multiplex PCR. The data contain about 1 million clones, around 75% of them singletons. The source material was memory CD4+ T cells sorted from blood. As for subset: CD45RA-negative fraction. Receptors were obtained from a man in his late teens or twenties in good health.

V and J are TRBV27 and TRBJ2-3, with 10 bases matching TRBD2. With V trimmed by 6 bases and J by 4 bases, 1 base remained unmatched. Germline values: CDR1 MNHEY, CDR2 SMNVEV (reference sequence). The CDR3 is made up of 13 amino acids. The CDR3 DNA is TGTGCCAGCAGACTAGCGGGATCAGATACGCAGTATTTT. This codes for CASRLAGSDTQYF.

The gene calls are TRBV18 and TRBJ1-4; 9 bases align to TRBD1. Germline V gene lookup returns CDR1 KGHSH and CDR2 LQKENI. V lost 2 bases to trimming and J lost 8 bases; unmatched junction nucleotides: 9. This CDR3 spans 16 amino acids. Written as DNA, the CDR3 is TGTGCCAGCTCACCAAGGGGACAGGGCAATGGCGAAAAACTGTTTTTT. It specifies CASSPRGQGNGEKLFF.

This clone was detected many times. A junction end diverges from the germline sequence, so it may reflect a read error. V and J are TRBV7-7 and TRBJ1-5; 8 positions match TRBD1. The CDR3 loop spans 19 amino acids. The germline gives CDR1 SSHAT, CDR2 FNYEAQ (reference sequence). CDR3 protein: CASSEPTGANPTSNQPQHF. CDR3 nucleotide sequence: TGTGCTAGCAGCGAACCGACAGGGGCCAATCCTACTAGCAATCAGCCCCAGCATTTT.

This clone was seen a handful of times. This chain links TRBV29-1 with TRBJ2-2; no reliable D call. The CDR3 runs 13 residues. V was clipped by 3 bases and J by 1 base, with 6 bases between them. Germline V gene data show CDR1 as SQVTM and CDR2 as ANQGSEA. The CDR3 is CSVDPRNTGELFF. DNA for the CDR3: TGCAGCGTTGATCCCAGGAACACCGGGGAGCTGTTTTTT.

The chain couples TRBV19 to TRBJ1-5; D not certain. The germline V gene encodes CDR1 LNHDA and CDR2 SQIVND (reference sequence). CDR3 length equals 13 residues. V was clipped by 4 bases and J by 3 bases, with 7 bases between them. The CDR3 region has the DNA TGTGCCAGTAGTACCCAGCCCAATCAGCCCCAGCATTTT. Amino acids: CASSTQPNQPQHF.

With respect to this clone: The same CDR3 is also encoded by other DNA sequences in this sample. The genes are TRBV30 and TRBJ1-3; 10 bases agree with TRBD1. The germline CDR1 and CDR2 sequences are GTSNPN and SVGIG (reference sequence). CDR3 length equals 15 residues. The ends lost 0 bases at V and 3 bases at J; junction bases unmatched: 2. Written as DNA, the CDR3 is TGTGCCTGGAGTGTTGGACAGGGGGGTGGAAACACCATATATTTT. This encodes CAWSVGQGGGNTIYF.

The genes are TRBV5-6 and TRBJ1-2, with D maybe TRBD1 (5 bases). The CDR3 sequence is 16 residues long. CDR1 and CDR2 (germline): SGHDT, YYEEEE. V lost 2 bases and J lost 2, with 16 bases in between. The CDR3 sequence is CASSFSTAITNYGYTF. The CDR3 region has the DNA TGTGCCAGCAGCTTCTCGACAGCGATCACAAACTATGGCTACACCTTC.

This clone has only a few counts. The chain carries TRBV2 and TRBJ2-1; a possible D gene is TRBD1 (5 bases). This CDR3 has 12 amino acids. CDR1 is SNHLY, CDR2 FYNNEI, per germline. Trimming shortened V by 6 bases and J by 8 bases, and 11 bases separated the two germline ends. The CDR3 sequence is CASRQGRDEQFF. DNA of the CDR3: TGTGCCAGCAGGCAGGGTCGGGATGAGCAGTTCTTC.

The chain joins TRBV7-3 to TRBJ2-1; 9 bases line up with TRBD2. This CDR3 is 15 amino acids long. CDR1 and CDR2 from the germline V gene are SGHTA and FQGTGA. With 5 bases clipped from V and 7 bases from J, the junction kept 9 bases outside the gene matches. CDR3 loop: CASSPPSGGKNEQFF. CDR3 bases: TGTGCCAGCAGCCCCCCCAGCGGGGGGAAAAATGAGCAGTTCTTC.

CDR3 sequence (DNA): TGTGCCAGCAGCTCCCCACTGACAAATGAGCAGTTCTTC. Residues: CASSSPLTNEQFF. The chain recombines TRBV7-2 with TRBJ2-1; D unclear. This CDR3 comprises 13 residues. Looked up from germline, CDR1 is SGHTA and CDR2 is FQGNSA. Trimming removed 4 bases from V and 7 bases from J, with 11 bases in between.

The V call is TRBV9, the J call TRBJ2-5, with 8 bases identical to TRBD2. With 0 bases clipped from V and 2 bases from J, the junction kept 6 bases outside the gene matches. CDR1 is SGDLS and CDR2 is YYNGEE in the germline V gene. The CDR3 is 16 residues long. This CDR3 reads CASSVGASGRQETQYF. The CDR3 DNA follows: TGTGCCAGCAGCGTAGGGGCTAGCGGGCGACAAGAGACCCAGTACTTC. The full variable domain, rest sourced from reference TRBV9 and TRBJ2-5, is DSGVTQTPKHLITATGQRVTLRCSPRSGDLSVYWYQQSLDQGLQFLIQYYNGEERAKGNILERFSAQQFPDLHSELNLSSLELGDSALYFCASSVGASGRQETQYFGPGTRLLVL.

This clone was recorded only once. V and J are TRBV28 and TRBJ1-5, with D possibly being TRBD1 (5 bases). Germline-derived CDR1 and CDR2 are MDHEN and SYDVKM. The CDR3 totals 15 residues. Trimming took 6 bases from V and 4 from J, leaving 16 bases between them. This CDR3 is CASSPGTVRNQPQHF. DNA for the CDR3: TGTGCCAGCAGCCCAGGGACGGTAAGAAATCAGCCCCAGCATTTT.

Points on this clone: Different DNA sequences within this sample yield the same CDR3. The rearrangement links TRBV5-6 to TRBJ2-7, with D possibly TRBD1 on 5 matching bases. The germline V gene encodes CDR1 SGHDT and CDR2 YYEEEE. This CDR3 is built from 13 residues. V was clipped by 0 bases and J by 1 base, with 5 bases between them. The CDR3 DNA reads as TGTGCCAGCAGCTTGGACAGGTCCTACGAGCAGTACTTC. Translation: CASSLDRSYEQYF.